The 9 T cell receptor beta chains reported below all come from one sample, sequenced in a study of siplizumab effects on memory and regulatory T cells. The table came from immunoSEQ multiplex PCR; TCRdb's copy has only in-frame clones and leaves some out. Counted here are 85,000 to 130,000 clones, around 92% occurring once; the ten biggest clones make up around 0.73%. Sequencing input: Tregs sorted from blood. The receptors come from a human donor in good health.

The V call is TRBV4-2, the J call TRBJ2-1; no clear D gene. V was cut by 4 bases and J by 12 bases, with 19 bases left in between. The CDR3 is 14 amino acids. Germline values: CDR1 LGHNA, CDR2 YNFKEQ. The chain's CDR3 is CASSPAFGQSVQFF. The CDR3 DNA reads as TGTGCCAGCAGCCCGGCGTTCGGGCAATCGGTGCAGTTCTTC.

The chain joins TRBV11-2 to TRBJ2-5; D perhaps matches TRBD2 (6 bases). Trimming took 2 bases from V and 5 from J, leaving 15 bases between them. CDR3 length: 15 residues. CDR1 SGHAT and CDR2 FQNNGV come from the germline V gene. The CDR3 bases are TGTGCCAGCAGCTTAAGTTTGGGGGGTCGGGAGACCCAGTACTTC. Its translation: CASSLSLGGRETQYF.

J is TRBJ1-2 and V is TRBV5-3; D not certain. TRBV5-3 is labeled an ORF, and its function is uncertain. The V and J ends lost 2 bases and 4 bases respectively, with 6 bases between them. This CDR3 spans 12 amino acids. Here the CDR3 reads CARSFFRYGYTF. CDR3 nucleotides: TGTGCCAGAAGCTTTTTCCGCTATGGCTACACCTTC.

The chain is built from TRBV2 and TRBJ1-3; D remains unclear. V dropped 0 bases and J dropped 0 bases, with 9 bases sitting between them. This CDR3 contains 16 residues. CDR1 is SNHLY, CDR2 FYNNEI, per germline. CDR3 nucleotides: TGTGCCAGCAGTGAAGCGTGGGGAATCTCTGGAAACACCATATATTTT. Translated, it gives CASSEAWGISGNTIYF.

This chain joins TRBV15 and TRBJ1-2; tentatively, D is TRBD1 (5 bases). The V gene's germline CDR1 is LNHNV and CDR2 YYDKDF (reference sequence). The CDR3 has 13 amino acids. Trimming pared 6 bases from V and 4 bases from J, leaving 12 bases between. CDR3: CATSMGVLYGYTF. CDR3 DNA sequence: TGTGCCACCAGTATGGGGGTCCTCTATGGCTACACCTTC.

This chain links TRBV5-1 with TRBJ2-5; TRBD2 matches 10 bases. Germline loops: CDR1 SGHRS, CDR2 YFSETQ. V was clipped by 3 bases and J by 4 bases; unmatched bases: 12. There are 17 residues in the CDR3. The CDR3 region has the DNA TGCGCCAGCAGCTCCGTCGGGGTAGCGGGAGGAGGAGAGACCCAGTACTTC. It encodes CASSSVGVAGGGETQYF.

V is TRBV10-2 and J is TRBJ2-7, with a weak D call TRBD1 (5 bases). Germline V gene lookup returns CDR1 WSHSY and CDR2 SAAADI. The CDR3 length is 13 residues. V was cut by 2 bases and J by 6 bases, with 11 bases left in between. The CDR3 here is CASSENGASEQYF. In DNA, the CDR3 is TGCGCCAGCAGTGAGAATGGGGCCAGCGAGCAGTACTTC.

This chain links TRBV18 with TRBJ1-2; possibly TRBD1 for D (6 bases). Germline CDR1 is KGHSH and CDR2 is LQKENI. The length of the CDR3 is 14 residues. V lost 2 bases, J lost 7 bases, and 14 bases lay in between. DNA of the CDR3: TGTGCCAGCTCACCAGGTCAGGGGAGAATTGGCTACACCTTC. Translated, it gives CASSPGQGRIGYTF.

As DNA, the CDR3 is TGTGCCAGCAGTTTTACGCCCGGGGAGCTGTTTTTT. Protein product: CASSFTPGELFF. The J gene is TRBJ2-2, the V gene TRBV6-6; D is unclear. The CDR3 totals 12 residues. V was trimmed by 4 bases and J by 6 bases, leaving 6 bases between them. Germline V lookup: CDR1 MNHNY, CDR2 SVGAGI (reference sequence).